This TCR beta chain emerged from a study of vaccination effects on CD4 cells after COVID-19. This clone was recorded only once. Its antigen is not identified. The CDR3 length is 15 residues. CDR1 and CDR2 (germline): PRHDT, FYEKMQ (reference sequence). Trimming took 0 bases from V and 1 from J, leaving 9 bases between them. Repertoires were generated with immunoSEQ multiplex PCR, while TCRdb's copy carries only in-frame clones and drops some. The table has fewer than 35,000 clones, roughly 80% seen once. The ViraFEST assay expanded antigen-specific CD4+ T cells with viral peptide pools before sequencing. Cells that had been cultured for roughly 9 days were the source of isolated CD4+ T cells. The participants, recipients of two vaccine doses, got either BNT162b2 or mRNA-1273.

The receptor's source is a human donor who received a COVID-19 vaccine. Some clones in this sample may be carry-over from other donors' samples. Sample: CD4+ T cells from PBMCs cultured with SARS-CoV-2 spike peptides, taken after COVID-19 vaccination. The chain recombines TRBV13 with TRBJ2-5; D is unclear. The CDR3 DNA reads as TGTGCCAGCAGCTTAGGCCTGGTACCCCAAGAGACCCAGTACTTC. It codes for CASSLGLVPQETQYF.